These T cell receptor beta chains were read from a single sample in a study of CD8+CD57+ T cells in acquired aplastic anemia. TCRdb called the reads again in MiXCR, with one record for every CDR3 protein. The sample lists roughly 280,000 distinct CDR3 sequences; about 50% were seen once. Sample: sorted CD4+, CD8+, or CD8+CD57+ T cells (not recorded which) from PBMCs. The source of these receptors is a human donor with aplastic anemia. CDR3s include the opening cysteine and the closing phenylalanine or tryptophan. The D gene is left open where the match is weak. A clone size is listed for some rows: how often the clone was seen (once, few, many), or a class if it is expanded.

DNA: TGTGCCAGCAGCCTGGCAGGGTTGGTTGCGGAGACCCAGTACTTC
CDR3: CASSLAGLVAETQYF
J: TRBJ2-5
V: TRBV7-9
size: .
D: .

DNA: TGTGCCAGCAGGGGGATGACTAATGAGCAGTTCTTC
CDR3: CASRGMTNEQFF
J: TRBJ2-1
V: TRBV6-5
size: .
D: .

DNA: TGTGCCAGCAGCTTAGCTAGCGTGGATACGCAGTATTTT
CDR3: CASSLASVDTQYF
J: TRBJ2-3
V: TRBV7-9
size: .
D: .

DNA: TGCAGTGCTCTTCAGGGGGGTACTGAAGCTTTCTTT
CDR3: CSALQGGTEAFF
J: TRBJ1-1
V: TRBV20-1
size: .
D: TRBD1

DNA: TGTGCCAGCAGCTTAGGGACAGGGTCAGATGGCTACACCTTC
CDR3: CASSLGTGSDGYTF
J: TRBJ1-2
V: TRBV7-9
size: .
D: TRBD1

DNA: TGCGCCGGCAGACCAAGCGGGGCTAGCAGCGATGAGCAGTTCTTC
CDR3: CAGRPSGASSDEQFF
J: TRBJ2-1
V: TRBV10-1
size: .
D: TRBD2

DNA: TGCAGTGCTAGTGATGACAAGGGCCTAGATCAGCCCCAGCATTTT
CDR3: CSASDDKGLDQPQHF
J: TRBJ1-5
V: TRBV20-1
size: .
D: .

DNA: TGCAGTGCTAGAGATGGGGGTCAAGGTGGAGATACGCAGTATTTT
CDR3: CSARDGGQGGDTQYF
J: TRBJ2-3
V: TRBV20-1
size: .
D: .

DNA: TGTGCCATCACCCGGGACAGGGCCCAGGAGCAGTACTTC
CDR3: CAITRDRAQEQYF
J: TRBJ2-7
V: TRBV10-3
size: .
D: TRBD1

DNA: TGTGCCAGCAGCTTTGCCGGGACTAGCGGCTACGAGCAGTACTTC
CDR3: CASSFAGTSGYEQYF
J: TRBJ2-7
V: TRBV7-9
size: many
D: TRBD2

DNA: TGCAGTGCTAGGCGACAGGGTGGTGGCTACACCTTC
CDR3: CSARRQGGGYTF
J: TRBJ1-2
V: TRBV20-1
size: .
D: TRBD1

DNA: TGTGCCATCAGTGAGTCGGTCAGGCCCTACGATGGGCAGTACTTC
CDR3: CAISESVRPYDGQYF
J: TRBJ2-7
V: TRBV10-3
size: .
D: .

DNA: TGTGCCAGTAGTCCTACACCCGGTAGCGGGGGGACGGATACGCAGTATTTT
CDR3: CASSPTPGSGGTDTQYF
J: TRBJ2-3
V: TRBV19
size: many
D: TRBD2

DNA: TGTGCCAGCAGTCCGCGGACAGCGAACACCGGGGAGCTGTTTTTT
CDR3: CASSPRTANTGELFF
J: TRBJ2-2
V: TRBV12-3/TRBV12-4
size: .
D: .

DNA: TGCAGTGCTAGAGATCCTAGCGGGGCGGAGACCCAGTACTTC
CDR3: CSARDPSGAETQYF
J: TRBJ2-5
V: TRBV20-1
size: many
D: TRBD2

DNA: TGTGCCAGCAGTAGGACCGGGACAGTTGCTGGCTACACCTTC
CDR3: CASSRTGTVAGYTF
J: TRBJ1-2
V: TRBV6-5
size: .
D: TRBD1

DNA: TGTGCCAGCAGCTTAAGGCCACCCCTTAGCGGGAGTCGGGATGAGCAGTTCTTC
CDR3: CASSLRPPLSGSRDEQFF
J: TRBJ2-1
V: TRBV7-8
size: few
D: TRBD2

DNA: TGTGCCAGCAGCCCTTCCTCTTATTCACCCCTCCACTTT
CDR3: CASSPSSYSPLHF
J: TRBJ1-6
V: TRBV3-1
size: .
D: .

DNA: TGTGCCAGCAGCTTAGGGCGGACCGTCACAGATACGCAGTATTTT
CDR3: CASSLGRTVTDTQYF
J: TRBJ2-3
V: TRBV11-3
size: .
D: .

DNA: TGTGCCACCAGCAGGGGGGGGGGAAAAAACGAGCAGTACTTC
CDR3: CATSRGGGKNEQYF
J: TRBJ2-7
V: TRBV15
size: .
D: TRBD2

DNA: TGTGCCAGTAGTATAGAGATTGGGGCAGCCTCCTACGAGCAGTACTTC
CDR3: CASSIEIGAASYEQYF
J: TRBJ2-7
V: TRBV19
size: .
D: .

DNA: .
CDR3: CASSLGGPGGYTFGSGTQYF
J: TRBJ2-5
V: TRBV7-8
size: once
D: .

DNA: TGTGCCAGTCGGACGGGCCCACCCAACTATGGCTACACCTTC
CDR3: CASRTGPPNYGYTF
J: TRBJ1-2
V: TRBV6-5
size: many
D: .

DNA: TGTGCCACCAGTGATGCCGGACAGGCTAACTATGGCTACACCTTC
CDR3: CATSDAGQANYGYTF
J: TRBJ1-2
V: TRBV24-1
size: .
D: TRBD1

DNA: TGCGCCAGCAGCCAAGGTACTAGCGGGATCGGCTGGAACACCGGGGAGCTGTTTTTT
CDR3: CASSQGTSGIGWNTGELFF
J: TRBJ2-2
V: TRBV4-1
size: .
D: TRBD2

DNA: TGTGCCAGCAGCCAAGAACTAGCGGGGGGGCTAAATGAGCAGTTCTTC
CDR3: CASSQELAGGLNEQFF
J: TRBJ2-1
V: TRBV14
size: once
D: TRBD2

DNA: TGTGCCAGCAGCCTCACAGGGGGCGCGGACGAGCAGTACTTC
CDR3: CASSLTGGADEQYF
J: TRBJ2-7
V: TRBV7-8
size: few
D: TRBD1

DNA: TGTGCCAGCAGTGAAACCACCATCCGCTACGAGCAGTACTTC
CDR3: CASSETTIRYEQYF
J: TRBJ2-7
V: TRBV2
size: .
D: .

DNA: TGTGCCATCAGTGGTCCTGACCGGGGGATGAACACTGAAGCTTTCTTT
CDR3: CAISGPDRGMNTEAFF
J: TRBJ1-1
V: TRBV10-3
size: .
D: .

DNA: TGTGCCACCAGTGATGGGGGACCGCGCAGCTATGGCTACACCTTC
CDR3: CATSDGGPRSYGYTF
J: TRBJ1-2
V: TRBV24-1
size: .
D: .

DNA: TGTGCCAGCAGCTTGACGATGGGCCACGTTCCCGGGGAGCTGTTTTTT
CDR3: CASSLTMGHVPGELFF
J: TRBJ2-2
V: TRBV7-2
size: .
D: .

DNA: TGTGCCAGCTCACCACAGGGGCCGGATACGCAGTATTTT
CDR3: CASSPQGPDTQYF
J: TRBJ2-3
V: TRBV18
size: few
D: .

DNA: TGTGCCAGCAGTCGTGACAGGGCGGACTATGGCTACACCTTC
CDR3: CASSRDRADYGYTF
J: TRBJ1-2
V: TRBV6-5
size: many
D: TRBD1

DNA: TGCGCCAGCAGCTTGGGACAGGGGGGGAACATTGAAGCTTTCTTT
CDR3: CASSLGQGGNIEAFF
J: TRBJ1-1
V: TRBV5-1
size: .
D: TRBD1

DNA: TGCAGTGCTAGATCCGGGACCTCCGTCGAGACCCAGTACTTC
CDR3: CSARSGTSVETQYF
J: TRBJ2-5
V: TRBV20-1
size: .
D: .

DNA: TGTGCCAGCAGCTTAGGTGGTTTCCTGGGCCCTGGAAACACCATATATTTT
CDR3: CASSLGGFLGPGNTIYF
J: TRBJ1-3
V: TRBV7-2
size: .
D: .

DNA: TGTGCCACCAGCAGATCTATGGACAGGGGCAACTCCTACGAGCAGTACTTC
CDR3: CATSRSMDRGNSYEQYF
J: TRBJ2-7
V: TRBV15
size: .
D: TRBD1

DNA: TGCAGCGTTGTGGGGGCCTACGAGCAGTACTTC
CDR3: CSVVGAYEQYF
J: TRBJ2-7
V: TRBV29-1
size: .
D: .

DNA: TGCAGTGCCACGACAGGGTTGCGGCCCTACGAGCAGTACTTC
CDR3: CSATTGLRPYEQYF
J: TRBJ2-7
V: TRBV20-1
size: few
D: TRBD1

DNA: TGTGCCAGCTCCTATGGACAGGGAGGGAACTATGGCTACACCTTC
CDR3: CASSYGQGGNYGYTF
J: TRBJ1-2
V: TRBV18
size: many
D: TRBD1

DNA: TGTGCCAGCAGCTTAGTTCCGGGACAAACAAATGAGCAGTTCTTC
CDR3: CASSLVPGQTNEQFF
J: TRBJ2-1
V: TRBV7-2
size: few
D: .

DNA: TGCGCCAGCAGCTTCCCCAGGGGGAACACTGAAGCTTTCTTT
CDR3: CASSFPRGNTEAFF
J: TRBJ1-1
V: TRBV5-1
size: many
D: .

DNA: TGTGCCAGCAGCCCCTTTACAGGGACCCTCAACACTGAAGCTTTCTTT
CDR3: CASSPFTGTLNTEAFF
J: TRBJ1-1
V: TRBV7-9
size: once
D: .

DNA: TGCAGTGCTAGCCCCCTAGCAGGAGCGAACACTGAAGCTTTCTTT
CDR3: CSASPLAGANTEAFF
J: TRBJ1-1
V: TRBV20-1
size: .
D: .

DNA: TGTGCCAGCAGCTTGGAAGGGTGGTCACCCCTCCACTTT
CDR3: CASSLEGWSPLHF
J: TRBJ1-6
V: TRBV7-8
size: .
D: .

DNA: TGTGCCAGCAGCTGGGGAGGGACAGGGGGCGCTGGGGCCAACGTCCTGACTTTC
CDR3: CASSWGGTGGAGANVLTF
J: TRBJ2-6
V: TRBV7-9
size: .
D: TRBD1

DNA: TGCGCCAGCAGTGCCCAGGACAGGGGGTGGGGTTCACCCCTCCACTTT
CDR3: CASSAQDRGWGSPLHF
J: TRBJ1-6
V: TRBV10-2
size: many
D: TRBD1

DNA: TGTGCCAGCAGCCAATTTCCCAGCGCTGAGCAGTTCTTC
CDR3: CASSQFPSAEQFF
J: TRBJ2-1
V: TRBV14
size: .
D: .

DNA: TGTGCCACCAGTGATCCTCCGGGACAGGGCAACAATGAGCAGTTCTTC
CDR3: CATSDPPGQGNNEQFF
J: TRBJ2-1
V: TRBV24-1
size: .
D: TRBD1

DNA: TGTGCCAGCAGCTTAGGACAGGGGTGGAATGAGCAGTTCTTC
CDR3: CASSLGQGWNEQFF
J: TRBJ2-1
V: TRBV7-9
size: many
D: TRBD1